Presented here are 17 T cell receptor beta chains from one specimen sequenced in a study of siplizumab effects on memory and regulatory T cells. These receptors' targets are unknown. The mixed lymphocyte reaction cells were grown together in coculture at 37°C for around 6 days. Repertoires were generated with immunoSEQ multiplex PCR, while TCRdb's copy carries only in-frame clones and drops some. The table includes under 20,000 clones, around 42% detected once. The sample was CFSE-low (dividing) CD4+ T cells sorted from an allogeneic mixed lymphocyte reaction. Receptors originate from a human donor in good health; the cells came from an allogeneic mixed lymphocyte reaction.

The chain couples TRBV10-3 to TRBJ2-2, with TRBD2 matching 8 bases. V dropped 5 bases and J dropped 1; count of bases not matched to a gene: 3. This CDR3 is 15 amino acids long. Per the germline V gene, CDR1 is ENHRY and CDR2 is SYGVKD. Written as DNA, the CDR3 is TGTGCCATCAGTTCCGCGGGGGGGAACACCGGGGAGCTGTTTTTT. Amino acid sequence: CAISSAGGNTGELFF.

This clone was observed a few times. CDR3 sequence (DNA): TGTGCCAGCAGCTTAGGTCTGGTAGAGACCCAGTACTTC. This codes for CASSLGLVETQYF. V usage is TRBV7-9 and J usage is TRBJ2-5; no clear D gene. V was clipped by 1 base and J by 4 bases, with 7 bases between them. Germline V gene sequence: CDR1 SEHNR, CDR2 FQNEAQ (reference sequence). CDR3 length equals 13 residues.

V usage is TRBV5-1 and J usage is TRBJ2-7; no firm D call. The CDR3 covers 15 residues. The germline CDR1 and CDR2 sequences are SGHRS and YFSETQ. V dropped 1 base and J dropped 3 bases, with 14 bases sitting between them. CDR3 loop: CASSLSTVSDYEQYF. CDR3 nucleotides: TGCGCCAGCAGCTTGTCCACCGTTTCCGACTACGAGCAGTACTTC.

The chain's CDR3 is CASSLNAGNSGNTIYF. CDR3 in DNA: TGTGCCAGCAGCTTAAACGCAGGGAACTCTGGAAACACCATATATTTT. J is TRBJ1-3 and V is TRBV7-3; possible D gene TRBD1, 5 bases. The CDR3 is 16 amino acids. CDR1 and CDR2 (germline): SGHTA, FQGTGA. V gave up 1 base and J gave up 0 bases, with 10 bases separating them.

The chain uses TRBV19 and TRBJ2-7; D is uncertain. Trimming left V 5 bases short and J 4 bases short, with 9 bases between. There are 12 residues in the CDR3. Germline V gene lookup returns CDR1 LNHDA and CDR2 SQIVND (reference sequence). The CDR3 region has the DNA TGTGCCAGTAGTGCTCCAGGTTACGAGCAGTACTTC. Its protein product is CASSAPGYEQYF.

The chain has TRBV7-7 and TRBJ2-3; D remains ambiguous. The CDR3 is 14 residues long. Germline CDR1 and CDR2: SSHAT and FNYEAQ (reference sequence). The ends were cut back, 5 bases at V and 2 bases at J, with 11 bases in the middle. Here the CDR3 reads CASSPDVSTDTQYF. CDR3 nucleotide sequence: TGTGCCAGCAGCCCCGACGTATCCACAGATACGCAGTATTTT.

This clone was detected once. The chain combines TRBV4-2 with TRBJ1-2, with D hard to call. This CDR3 has 16 amino acids. Trimming removed 0 bases from V and 8 bases from J, with 19 bases in between. Germline lookup yields CDR1 LGHNA and CDR2 YNFKEQ. CDR3 in amino acids: CASSQEHRTALSGYTF. CDR3 nucleotides: TGTGCCAGCAGCCAAGAACATCGAACAGCTCTGAGCGGCTACACCTTC.

The chain is built from TRBV28 and TRBJ2-1, with D possibly being TRBD1 (5 bases). The CDR3 loop spans 12 amino acids. Between the trimmed V and J ends, which lost 8 bases and 4 bases, there was a span of 9 bases. Looked up from germline, CDR1 is MDHEN and CDR2 is SYDVKM. CDR3 residues: CASVDSYNEQFF. The DNA of the CDR3 is TGTGCCAGCGTCGACAGTTACAATGAGCAGTTCTTC.

The rearrangement links TRBV6-8 to TRBJ2-7; TRBD1 matches 9 bases. Trimming removed 6 bases from V and 2 bases from J; junction bases left unmatched: 5. The germline gives CDR1 MNHGY, CDR2 SAAAGT. The CDR3 has 14 residues. As DNA, the CDR3 is TGTGCCAGCAGGTGGGACAGGGAGACCTACGAGCAGTACTTC. This translates into CASRWDRETYEQYF.

The chain uses TRBV19 and TRBJ1-1; a possible D gene is TRBD1 (6 bases). The germline V gene encodes CDR1 LNHDA and CDR2 SQIVND (reference sequence). The CDR3 runs 13 residues. Between the trimmed V and J ends, which lost 3 bases and 5 bases, there was a span of 10 bases. CDR3 coding DNA: TGTGCCAGTAGTATCGGCAGGGGTACTGAAGCTTTCTTT. Translated: CASSIGRGTEAFF.

The chain joins TRBV13 to TRBJ2-4; no clear D. V was pared by 3 bases and J by 3 bases, with 6 bases between. This CDR3 contains 13 residues. CDR1 and CDR2 from the germline V gene are PRHDT and FYEKMQ (reference sequence). The CDR3 protein is CASSFRVKNIQYF. The CDR3 nucleotides read TGTGCCAGCAGCTTCAGAGTCAAAAACATTCAGTACTTC.

The genes are TRBV28 and TRBJ1-2; D ambiguous. The CDR3 has 12 residues. Germline lookup yields CDR1 MDHEN and CDR2 SYDVKM. The germline V and J ends were trimmed by 3 bases and 4 bases, with 6 bases remaining between them. CDR3 nucleotide sequence: TGTGCCAGCAGTTTCGGTAGCTATGGCTACACCTTC. As protein: CASSFGSYGYTF.

Turning to this clone: One end of the junction varies from germline; a read error may be responsible. Other nucleotide sequences from this sample produce the same CDR3. CDR3: CASSEGNWNTEAFF. CDR3 sequence (DNA): TGCGCCAGCAGCGAAGGGAATTGGAACACTGAAGCTTTCTTC. This chain uses TRBV5-1 with TRBJ1-1, with unresolved D. From germline, CDR1 is SGHRS and CDR2 YFSETQ. This CDR3 has 14 amino acids.

This clone was seen only a few times. V and J are TRBV5-4 and TRBJ2-3; D might be TRBD2 (6 bases). The CDR3 runs to 15 residues. Trimming removed 0 bases at V and 0 bases at J, with 8 bases between. Per the germline V gene, CDR1 is SGHNT and CDR2 is YYREEE (reference sequence). CDR3 residues: CASSLARGSTDTQYF. Written as DNA, the CDR3 is TGTGCCAGCAGCTTGGCGCGGGGTAGCACAGATACGCAGTATTTT. The variable domain in full, with the rest retrieved from reference TRBV5-4 and TRBJ2-3, is ETGVTQSPTHLIKTRGQQVTLRCSSQSGHNTVSWYQQALGQGPQFIFQYYREEENGRGNFPPRFSGLQFPNYSSELNVNALELDDSALYLCASSLARGSTDTQYFGPGTRLTVL.

The chain recombines TRBV11-2 with TRBJ1-2; TRBD1 aligns across 9 bases. Germline V gene sequence: CDR1 SGHAT, CDR2 FQNNGV. There are 14 residues in the CDR3. The V and J ends lost 5 bases and 2 bases, in that order; junction bases with no gene match: 3. Here the CDR3 reads CASSPGQGNYGYTF. The CDR3 nucleotides are TGTGCCAGCAGCCCGGGACAGGGAAACTATGGCTACACCTTC.

The rearrangement uses TRBV6-5 and TRBJ1-5; D not resolved. Trimming removed 5 bases from V and 6 bases from J, with 14 bases in between. Germline values: CDR1 MNHEY, CDR2 SVGAGI. The CDR3 runs 14 residues. CDR3 residues: CASSVRVEGQPQHF. The DNA for the CDR3 is TGTGCCAGCAGTGTCCGTGTAGAGGGTCAGCCCCAGCATTTT.

This clone is deemed medium-sized (0.01 to 0.1%). The chain has TRBV6-5 and TRBJ2-7; 7 bases map to TRBD1. The junction had 8 bases not matched to a gene; V was cut back by 5 bases and J by 1 base. The CDR3 is 15 amino acids. Germline CDR1 reads MNHEY; CDR2 reads SVGAGI. CDR3 amino acids: CASSRGTANSYEQYF. The CDR3 DNA reads TGTGCCAGCAGTCGTGGGACAGCAAATTCCTACGAGCAGTACTTC.